The sequence of this T cell receptor beta chain was determined in a study of T cell changes during pregnancy in multiple sclerosis. The junction had 2 bases not matched to a gene; V was cut back by 1 base and J by 7 bases. The CDR3 sequence is 13 residues long. Per germline, CDR1 SGHNT and CDR2 YYREEE (reference sequence). TCRdb's copy holds only in-frame clones and misses some; the assay was immunoSEQ multiplex PCR. The sample includes about 92,000 clones, 90% to 95% of them seen just once. The chain has TRBV5-4 and TRBJ1-1; 9 nucleotides match TRBD1. The source was peripheral blood, collected in the first trimester of pregnancy. This sequence originates from a female donor with multiple sclerosis, enrolled in a pregnancy study. The CDR3 sequence: CASSLRGQGEAFF. CDR3 sequence (DNA): TGTGCCAGCAGCTTGCGGGGACAGGGTGAAGCTTTCTTT.